The rows below give T cell receptor beta chains drawn from one sample of a study of T-cell reconstitution after alpha-beta-depleted transplantation in children. TCRdb independently ran MiXCR on the PCR reads; one entry per CDR3 protein. The sample yields approximately 210,000 distinct CDR3 sequences, more than 15% seen once. The specimen comprised PBMCs, mostly from graft donor cells, sampled 360 days after TCRalphabeta/CD19-depleted stem cell transplant. These receptors came from a male patient aged 2-15 years who had a stem cell transplant for acute lymphoblastic leukemia, so the T cells may come from the graft donor. Both conserved end residues are part of each CDR3. Each record gives: D gene, clone size, V gene, J gene, CDR3 protein, CDR3 DNA. A D gene is named only where the DNA matches it firmly. Size values are once, few and many counts, or a class for expanded clones, and some rows have none.

d_gene: -
abundance: -
v_gene: TRBV20-1
j_gene: TRBJ2-6
CDR3aa: CSARDRGWGPGANVLTF
CDR3nt: TGCAGTGCTAGAGATCGTGGATGGGGCCCCGGGGCCAACGTCCTGACTTTC

d_gene: -
abundance: -
v_gene: TRBV29-1
j_gene: TRBJ1-2
CDR3aa: CSVPDNSLYGYTF
CDR3nt: TGCAGCGTCCCGGATAACAGCCTCTATGGCTACACCTTC

d_gene: -
abundance: few
v_gene: TRBV27
j_gene: TRBJ2-1
CDR3aa: CASSTVTGSNEQFF
CDR3nt: TGTGCCAGCAGCACCGTTACAGGGAGCAATGAGCAGTTCTTC

d_gene: TRBD2
abundance: -
v_gene: TRBV4-1
j_gene: TRBJ2-3
CDR3aa: CASSHGTSGGATDTQYF
CDR3nt: TGCGCCAGCAGCCACGGGACTAGCGGGGGGGCCACAGATACGCAGTATTTT

d_gene: -
abundance: many
v_gene: TRBV20-1
j_gene: TRBJ2-1
CDR3aa: CSARETVAYNEQFF
CDR3nt: TGCAGTGCTAGAGAGACGGTGGCCTACAATGAGCAGTTCTTC

d_gene: -
abundance: few
v_gene: TRBV25-1
j_gene: TRBJ2-7
CDR3aa: CASSDLVYEQYF
CDR3nt: TGTGCCAGCAGTGATTTAGTGTACGAGCAGTACTTC

d_gene: TRBD2
abundance: -
v_gene: TRBV20-1
j_gene: TRBJ2-5
CDR3aa: CSAPSSGGRKETQYF
CDR3nt: TGCAGTGCCCCCTCTAGCGGGGGGCGAAAAGAGACCCAGTACTTC

d_gene: -
abundance: -
v_gene: TRBV10-1
j_gene: TRBJ2-2
CDR3aa: CASSAPRTRNTGELFF
CDR3nt: TGCGCCAGCAGTGCCCCCCGGACGAGGAACACCGGGGAGCTGTTTTTT

d_gene: -
abundance: once
v_gene: TRBV7-6
j_gene: TRBJ2-2
CDR3aa: CASSIDRPGKLTGELFF
CDR3nt: TGTGCCAGCAGCATCGACAGGCCCGGAAAGTTAACCGGGGAGCTGTTTTTT

d_gene: TRBD2
abundance: -
v_gene: TRBV11-1
j_gene: TRBJ2-1
CDR3aa: CASSSGLAGASDVYNEQFF
CDR3nt: TGTGCCAGCAGCTCAGGACTAGCGGGGGCTTCGGATGTCTACAATGAGCAGTTCTTC

d_gene: TRBD2
abundance: once
v_gene: TRBV11-2
j_gene: TRBJ2-1
CDR3aa: CASSLVPGLAGGRREQFF
CDR3nt: TGTGCCAGCAGCTTAGTTCCGGGACTAGCGGGCGGCCGCAGAGAGCAGTTCTTC

d_gene: TRBD1
abundance: -
v_gene: TRBV6-5
j_gene: TRBJ1-4
CDR3aa: CASSSPGGQGDNEKLFF
CDR3nt: TGTGCCAGCAGTTCACCCGGGGGACAGGGTGATAATGAAAAACTGTTTTTT

d_gene: -
abundance: -
v_gene: TRBV6-5
j_gene: TRBJ1-2
CDR3aa: CASSYFGSTMLGYTF
CDR3nt: TGTGCCAGCAGTTACTTCGGGAGCACCATGTTGGGCTACACCTTC

d_gene: -
abundance: -
v_gene: TRBV20-1
j_gene: TRBJ1-1
CDR3aa: CSATGPPMNTEAFF
CDR3nt: TGCAGTGCAACCGGGCCCCCCATGAACACTGAAGCTTTCTTT

d_gene: TRBD1
abundance: few
v_gene: TRBV20-1
j_gene: TRBJ2-3
CDR3aa: CSASGDRASPDTQYF
CDR3nt: TGCAGTGCTAGCGGGGACAGGGCGAGCCCAGATACGCAGTATTTT

d_gene: TRBD2
abundance: -
v_gene: TRBV7-9
j_gene: TRBJ2-7
CDR3aa: CASSRGLAGHEQYF
CDR3nt: TGTGCCAGCAGCCGGGGACTAGCGGGACACGAGCAGTACTTC

d_gene: -
abundance: few
v_gene: TRBV5-5
j_gene: TRBJ2-7
CDR3aa: CASSTAGTPVYEQYF
CDR3nt: TGTGCCAGCAGCACGGCCGGGACCCCCGTCTACGAGCAGTACTTC

d_gene: TRBD2
abundance: many
v_gene: TRBV20-1
j_gene: TRBJ2-1
CDR3aa: CSANPTEREWANEQFF
CDR3nt: TGCAGTGCTAACCCAACGGAGCGGGAGTGGGCAAATGAGCAGTTCTTC

d_gene: TRBD1
abundance: few
v_gene: TRBV5-1
j_gene: TRBJ2-3
CDR3aa: CASSLDEGGGQYF
CDR3nt: TGCGCCAGCAGCTTGGATGAAGGGGGCGGGCAGTATTTT

d_gene: TRBD1
abundance: -
v_gene: TRBV29-1
j_gene: TRBJ1-1
CDR3aa: CSVEQGQGRTSLF
CDR3nt: TGCAGCGTTGAACAGGGACAGGGCCGTACCTCCCTGTTT

d_gene: -
abundance: -
v_gene: TRBV7-2
j_gene: TRBJ2-3
CDR3aa: CASSQGQSTDTQYF
CDR3nt: TGTGCCAGCAGCCAAGGACAGAGCACAGATACGCAGTATTTT

d_gene: TRBD1
abundance: -
v_gene: TRBV12-3/TRBV12-4
j_gene: TRBJ2-1
CDR3aa: CASSWGQMNEQFF
CDR3nt: TGTGCCAGCAGTTGGGGACAGATGAATGAGCAGTTCTTC

d_gene: -
abundance: -
v_gene: TRBV27
j_gene: TRBJ1-1
CDR3aa: CASSLRDIEFGNEAFF
CDR3nt: TGTGCCAGCAGTTTACGGGACATCGAGTTCGGGAATGAAGCTTTCTTT

d_gene: TRBD2
abundance: few
v_gene: TRBV20-1
j_gene: TRBJ2-5
CDR3aa: CSARPTPGLGGETQYF
CDR3nt: TGCAGTGCTAGACCAACGCCGGGACTAGGAGGGGAGACCCAGTACTTC

d_gene: -
abundance: once
v_gene: TRBV18
j_gene: TRBJ1-3
CDR3aa: CASSPQQKSGNTIYF
CDR3nt: TGTGCCAGCTCACCACAACAGAAAAGCGGAAACACCATATATTTT